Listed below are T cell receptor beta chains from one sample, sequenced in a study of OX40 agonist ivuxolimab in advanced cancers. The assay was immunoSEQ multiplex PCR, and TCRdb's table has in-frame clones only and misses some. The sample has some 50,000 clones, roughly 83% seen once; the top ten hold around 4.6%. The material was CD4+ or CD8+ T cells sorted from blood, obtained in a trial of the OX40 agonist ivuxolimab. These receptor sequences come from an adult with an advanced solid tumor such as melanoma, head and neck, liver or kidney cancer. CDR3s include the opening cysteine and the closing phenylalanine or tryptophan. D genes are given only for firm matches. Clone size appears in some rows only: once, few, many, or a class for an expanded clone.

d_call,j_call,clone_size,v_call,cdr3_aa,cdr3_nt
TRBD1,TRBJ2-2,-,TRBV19,CASKPGQGAAGELFF,TGTGCCAGCAAACCGGGACAGGGGGCCGCCGGGGAGCTGTTTTTT
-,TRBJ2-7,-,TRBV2,CASRSGYEQYF,TGTGCCAGCAGGTCTGGCTACGAGCAGTACTTC
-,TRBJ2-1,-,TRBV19,CASSPRQADGVRNEQFF,TGTGCCAGTAGTCCCCGACAGGCGGACGGAGTACGCAATGAGCAGTTCTTC
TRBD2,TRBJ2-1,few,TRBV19,CASSIIDSGAPSSYNEQFF,TGTGCCAGTAGTATTATTGATAGCGGGGCGCCCAGCTCCTACAATGAGCAGTTCTTC
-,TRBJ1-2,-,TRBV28,CASKVFRAVSGYTF,TGTGCCAGCAAGGTTTTCAGGGCCGTCTCTGGCTACACCTTC
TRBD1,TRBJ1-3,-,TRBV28,CASSPGTGGQRNTIYF,TGTGCCAGCAGTCCGGGGACAGGGGGTCAAAGAAACACCATATATTTT
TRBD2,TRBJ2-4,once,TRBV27,CASSLLGLAGAKNIQYF,TGTGCCAGCAGTTTACTCGGACTAGCGGGAGCCAAAAACATTCAGTACTTC
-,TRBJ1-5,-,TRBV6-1,CASSGGYSNQPQHF,TGTGCCAGCAGTGGGGGGTATAGCAATCAGCCCCAGCATTTT
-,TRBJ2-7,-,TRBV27,CATPSAATGNYEQYF,TGTGCGACCCCTTCGGCAGCCACGGGGAACTACGAGCAGTACTTC
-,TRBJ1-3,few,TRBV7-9,CASSLAGGGSGNTIYF,TGTGCCAGCAGCTTAGCTGGGGGCGGCTCTGGAAACACCATATATTTT
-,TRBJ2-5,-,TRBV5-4,CASSSGLQETQYF,TGTGCCAGCAGCTCGGGCCTACAAGAGACCCAGTACTTC
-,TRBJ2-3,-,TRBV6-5,CASSRSYKVADTQYF,TGTGCCAGCAGTCGCAGCTATAAGGTGGCAGATACGCAGTATTTT
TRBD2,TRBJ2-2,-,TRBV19,CASRTPAGGAGELFF,TGTGCCAGTAGAACCCCAGCGGGAGGTGCCGGGGAGCTGTTTTTT
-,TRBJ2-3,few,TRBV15,CATSRVSAGAQYTDTQYF,TGTGCCACCAGCAGAGTGTCGGCAGGGGCACAATACACAGATACGCAGTATTTT
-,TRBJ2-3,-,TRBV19,CASAAQGPDTQYF,TGTGCCAGTGCGGCGCAGGGGCCAGATACGCAGTATTTT
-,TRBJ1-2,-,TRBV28,CASSLENLNYGYTF,TGTGCCAGCAGTTTAGAAAATCTCAACTATGGCTACACCTTC
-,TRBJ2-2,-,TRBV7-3,CASRQTGGELFF,TGTGCCAGCAGACAGACAGGCGGGGAGCTGTTTTTT
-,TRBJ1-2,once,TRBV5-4,CASSLDPVSNGYTF,TGTGCCAGCAGCTTGGACCCGGTTTCAAATGGCTACACCTTC
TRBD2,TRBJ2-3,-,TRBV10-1,CASSEARTSGVTDTQYF,TGCGCCAGCAGTGAGGCTAGGACTAGCGGGGTGACAGATACGCAGTATTTT
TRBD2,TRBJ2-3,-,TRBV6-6,CASSWTRGGTDTQYF,TGTGCCAGCAGTTGGACTAGGGGCGGAACAGATACGCAGTATTTT
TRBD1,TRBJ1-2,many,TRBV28,CASSGQVRYGYTF,TGTGCCAGCAGTGGACAGGTTCGCTATGGCTACACCTTC
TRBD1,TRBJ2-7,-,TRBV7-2,CASSLVPGQSYEQYF,TGTGCCAGCAGCTTAGTCCCGGGACAGTCCTACGAGCAGTACTTC
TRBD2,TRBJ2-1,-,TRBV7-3,CASSPGTSGSSEQFF,TGTGCCAGCAGCCCAGGGACTAGCGGGAGCTCTGAGCAGTTCTTC
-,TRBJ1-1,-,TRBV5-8,CASSLGRGTGQDTEAFF,TGTGCCAGCAGCTTGGGAAGAGGAACGGGGCAAGACACTGAAGCTTTCTTT
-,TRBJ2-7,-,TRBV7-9,CASCYVPGSGGSRFYEQYF,TGTGCCAGCTGCTATGTCCCTGGATCGGGGGGCTCAAGATTCTACGAGCAGTACTTC
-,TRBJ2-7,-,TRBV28,CASMGVTYEQYF,TGTGCCAGCATGGGGGTCACCTACGAGCAGTACTTC
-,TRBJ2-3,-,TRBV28,CASSSSGSRGTDTQYF,TGTGCCAGCAGTTCCTCGGGAAGCAGAGGCACAGATACGCAGTATTTT
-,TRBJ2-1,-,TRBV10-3,CAISEPAGSPEQFF,TGTGCCATCAGTGAGCCCGCCGGTTCCCCTGAGCAGTTCTTC
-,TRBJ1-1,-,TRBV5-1,CASSLPNTNTEAFF,TGCGCCAGCAGCTTGCCGAACACGAACACTGAAGCTTTCTTT
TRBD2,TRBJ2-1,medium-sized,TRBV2,CASSERTSLEQFF,TGTGCCAGCAGTGAAAGGACTAGCCTTGAGCAGTTCTTC
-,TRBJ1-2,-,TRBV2,CASSAGNRLVYGYTF,TGTGCCAGCAGTGCAGGGAACAGATTGGTCTATGGCTACACCTTC
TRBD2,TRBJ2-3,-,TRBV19,CASSTGLAGYPDTQYF,TGTGCCAGTAGTACGGGACTAGCGGGATACCCAGATACGCAGTATTTT
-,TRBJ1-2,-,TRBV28,CASSPRVYGYTF,TGTGCCAGCAGCCCCCGGGTTTATGGCTACACCTTC
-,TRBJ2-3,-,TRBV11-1,CASSTPGLPYTQYF,TGTGCCAGCAGTACTCCGGGATTGCCATATACGCAGTATTTT
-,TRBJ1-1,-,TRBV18,CASSLRGMNTEAFF,TGTGCCAGCTCCCTCAGGGGAATGAACACTGAAGCTTTCTTT
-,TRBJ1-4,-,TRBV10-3,CAIRLLDPEPATNEKLFF,TGTGCCATCAGATTGTTGGACCCCGAGCCAGCAACTAATGAAAAACTGTTTTTT
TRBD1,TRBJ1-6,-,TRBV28,CASSHRDRGPYNSPLHF,TGTGCCAGCAGTCACCGGGACAGGGGCCCCTATAATTCACCCCTCCACTTT
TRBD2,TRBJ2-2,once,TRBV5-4,CASTAASGLTGELFF,TGTGCCAGCACCGCAGCTAGCGGCCTCACCGGGGAGCTGTTTTTT
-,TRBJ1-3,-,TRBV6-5,CASSYTAGNTIYF,TGTGCCAGCAGTTACACTGCTGGAAACACCATATATTTT
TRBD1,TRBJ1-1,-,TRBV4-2,CASSPQTGDINTEAFF,TGTGCCAGCAGCCCGCAGACAGGGGACATCAACACTGAAGCTTTCTTT
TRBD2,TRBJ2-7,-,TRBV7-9,CASSPQASGGYEQYF,TGTGCCAGCAGCCCACAGGCTAGCGGGGGCTACGAGCAGTACTTC
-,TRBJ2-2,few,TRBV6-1,CASRRGLGVFGELFF,TGTGCCAGCAGGAGGGGTCTGGGGGTATTCGGGGAGCTGTTTTTT
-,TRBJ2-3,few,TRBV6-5,CASSSGGSTDTQYF,TGTGCCAGCTCGAGCGGAGGAAGCACAGATACGCAGTATTTT
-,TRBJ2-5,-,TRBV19,CASSIQETQYF,TGTGCCAGTAGTATCCAAGAGACCCAGTACTTC